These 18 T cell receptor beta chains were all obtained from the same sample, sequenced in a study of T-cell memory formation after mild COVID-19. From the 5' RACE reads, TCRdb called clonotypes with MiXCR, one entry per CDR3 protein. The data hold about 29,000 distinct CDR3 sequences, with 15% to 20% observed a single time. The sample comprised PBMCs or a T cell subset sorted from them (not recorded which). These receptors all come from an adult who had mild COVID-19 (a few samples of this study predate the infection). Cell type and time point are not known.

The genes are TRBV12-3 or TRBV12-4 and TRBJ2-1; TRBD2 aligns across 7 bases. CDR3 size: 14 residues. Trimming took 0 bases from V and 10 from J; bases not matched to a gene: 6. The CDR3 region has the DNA TGTGCCAGCAGTTTAGCGGGGGGGTTTGGGGAGCAGTTCTTC. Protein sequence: CASSLAGGFGEQFF.

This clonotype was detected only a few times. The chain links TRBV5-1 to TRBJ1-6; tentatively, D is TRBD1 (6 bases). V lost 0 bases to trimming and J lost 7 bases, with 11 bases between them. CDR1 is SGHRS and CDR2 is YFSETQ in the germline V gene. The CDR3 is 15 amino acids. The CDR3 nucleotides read TGCGCCAGCAGCTTGGACACAGGGAGCAATTCACCCCTCCACTTT. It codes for CASSLDTGSNSPLHF. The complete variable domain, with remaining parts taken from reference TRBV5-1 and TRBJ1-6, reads KAGVTQTPRYLIKTRGQQVTLSCSPISGHRSVSWYQQTPGQGLQFLFEYFSETQRNKGNFPGRFSGRQFSNSRSEMNVSTLELGDSALYLCASSLDTGSNSPLHFGNGTRLTVT.

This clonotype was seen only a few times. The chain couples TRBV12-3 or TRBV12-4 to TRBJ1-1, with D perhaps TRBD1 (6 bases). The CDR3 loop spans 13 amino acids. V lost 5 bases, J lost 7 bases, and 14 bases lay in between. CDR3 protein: CASSKQGENEAFF. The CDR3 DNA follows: TGTGCCAGCAGTAAACAGGGTGAAAATGAAGCTTTCTTT.

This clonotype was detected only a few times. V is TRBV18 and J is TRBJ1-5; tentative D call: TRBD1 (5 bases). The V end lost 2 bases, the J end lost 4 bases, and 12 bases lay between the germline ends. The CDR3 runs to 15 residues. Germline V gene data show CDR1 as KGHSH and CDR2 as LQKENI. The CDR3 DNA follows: TGTGCCAGCTCACCAGGAGTTGGGGGGAATCAGCCCCAGCATTTT. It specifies CASSPGVGGNQPQHF. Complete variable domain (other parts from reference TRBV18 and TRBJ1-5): NAGVMQNPRHLVRRRGQEARLRCSPMKGHSHVYWYRQLPEEGLKFMVYLQKENIIDESGMPKERFSAEFPKEGPSILRIQQVVRGDSAAYFCASSPGVGGNQPQHFGDGTRLSIL.

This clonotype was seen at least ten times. The CDR3 here is CASSVGGNVVGELFF. The CDR3, as DNA: TGTGCCAGCAGCGTTGGGGGCAATGTCGTCGGGGAGCTGTTTTTT. The chain couples TRBV5-6 to TRBJ2-2; the D gene is possibly TRBD1 (6 bases). The CDR3 loop spans 15 amino acids. Trimming left V 4 bases short and J 7 bases short, with 17 bases between. CDR1 SGHDT and CDR2 YYEEEE come from the germline V gene.

CDR3 region: CASTPGDVYSNQPQHF. The CDR3 DNA sequence: TGTGCCAGTACCCCGGGGGACGTGTATAGCAATCAGCCCCAGCATTTT. This chain joins TRBV19 and TRBJ1-5, with D perhaps matching TRBD1 (5 bases). CDR3 size: 16 residues. Trimming removed 7 bases at V and 0 bases at J, with 16 bases between. The germline V gene encodes CDR1 LNHDA and CDR2 SQIVND (reference sequence).

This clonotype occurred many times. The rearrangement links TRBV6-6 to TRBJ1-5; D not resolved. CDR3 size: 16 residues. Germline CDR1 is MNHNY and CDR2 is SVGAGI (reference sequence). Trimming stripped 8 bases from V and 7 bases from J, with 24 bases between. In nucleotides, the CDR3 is TGTGCCAGCGATTCTGGTGTTATCCGGGAGGGACAGCCCCAGCATTTT. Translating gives CASDSGVIREGQPQHF.

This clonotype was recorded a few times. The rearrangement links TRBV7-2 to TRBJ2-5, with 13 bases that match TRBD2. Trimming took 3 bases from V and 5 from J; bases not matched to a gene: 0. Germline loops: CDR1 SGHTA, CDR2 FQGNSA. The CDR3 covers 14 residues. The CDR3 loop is CASSLTSGGETQYF. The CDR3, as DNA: TGTGCCAGCAGCTTGACTAGCGGGGGGGAGACCCAGTACTTC.

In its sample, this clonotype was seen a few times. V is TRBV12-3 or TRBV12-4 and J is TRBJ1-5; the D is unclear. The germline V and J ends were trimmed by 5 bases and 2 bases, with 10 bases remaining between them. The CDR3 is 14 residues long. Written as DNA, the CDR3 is TGTGCCAGCAGTCGGACTGGGGGCAATCAGCCCCAGCATTTT. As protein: CASSRTGGNQPQHF.

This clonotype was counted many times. CDR3 amino acids: CASSARSGQEGIQYF. The CDR3 region has the DNA TGTGCCAGCAGCGCGCGATCGGGTCAAGAGGGCATTCAGTACTTC. The chain joins TRBV9 to TRBJ2-4, with a tentative D call TRBD2 (5 bases). The CDR3 consists of 15 residues. Germline CDR1 reads SGDLS; CDR2 reads YYNGEE. Trimming removed 3 bases at V and 9 bases at J, with 19 bases between.

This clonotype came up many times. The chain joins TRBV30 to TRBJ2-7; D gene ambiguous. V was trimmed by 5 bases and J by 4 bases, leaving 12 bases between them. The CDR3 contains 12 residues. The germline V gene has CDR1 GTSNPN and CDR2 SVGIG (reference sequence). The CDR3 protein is CAWVKGRYEQYF. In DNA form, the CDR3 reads TGTGCCTGGGTGAAGGGCCGGTACGAGCAGTACTTC.

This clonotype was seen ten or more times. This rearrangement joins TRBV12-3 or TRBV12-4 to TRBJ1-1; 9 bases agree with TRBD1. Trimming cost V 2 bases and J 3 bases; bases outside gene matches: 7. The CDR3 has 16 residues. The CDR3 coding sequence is TGTGCCAGCAGTTTAAGGGACAGGGACTTTTACACTGAAGCTTTCTTT. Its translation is CASSLRDRDFYTEAFF.

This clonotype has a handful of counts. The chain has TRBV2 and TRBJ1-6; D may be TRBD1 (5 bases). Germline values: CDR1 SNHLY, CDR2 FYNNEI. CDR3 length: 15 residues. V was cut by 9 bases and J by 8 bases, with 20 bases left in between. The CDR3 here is CASRGGVLSDSPLHF. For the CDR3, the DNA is TGTGCCAGTAGAGGAGGGGTATTATCCGATTCACCCCTCCACTTT.

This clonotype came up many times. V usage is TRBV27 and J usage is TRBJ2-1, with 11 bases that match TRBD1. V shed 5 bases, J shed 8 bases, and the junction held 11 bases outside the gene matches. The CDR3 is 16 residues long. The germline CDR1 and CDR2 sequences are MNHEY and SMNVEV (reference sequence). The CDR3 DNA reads TGTGCCAGCAGTCCCACTCGGACAGGGGGCGTGGATGAGCAGTTCTTC. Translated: CASSPTRTGGVDEQFF.

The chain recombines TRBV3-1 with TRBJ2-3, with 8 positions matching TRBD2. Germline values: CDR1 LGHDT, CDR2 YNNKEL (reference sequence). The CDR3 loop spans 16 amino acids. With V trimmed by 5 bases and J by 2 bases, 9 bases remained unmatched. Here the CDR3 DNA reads TGTGCCAGCAGCGCTCGACTAGCGCCTCCCACAGATACGCAGTATTTT. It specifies CASSARLAPPTDTQYF.

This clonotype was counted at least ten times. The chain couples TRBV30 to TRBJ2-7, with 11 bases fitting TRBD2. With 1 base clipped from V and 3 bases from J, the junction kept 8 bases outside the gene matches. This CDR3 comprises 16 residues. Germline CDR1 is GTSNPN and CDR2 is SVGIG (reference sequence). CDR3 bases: TGTGCCTGGAGTGACCGGGGGACTAGCGGAAACTACGAGCAGTACTTC. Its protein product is CAWSDRGTSGNYEQYF.

CDR3 region: CASSLQGSGNTIYF. The DNA of the CDR3 is TGTGCCAGCAGCTTACAGGGTTCTGGAAACACCATATATTTT. This rearrangement joins TRBV7-2 to TRBJ1-3; D perhaps matches TRBD1 (5 bases). Trimming took off 2 bases at V and 1 base at J, with 6 bases between the two ends. This CDR3 is 14 amino acids long. Germline lookup yields CDR1 SGHTA and CDR2 FQGNSA.

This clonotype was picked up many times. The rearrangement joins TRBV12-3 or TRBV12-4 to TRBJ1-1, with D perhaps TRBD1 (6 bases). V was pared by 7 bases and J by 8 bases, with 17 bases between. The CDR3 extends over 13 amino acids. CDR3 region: CASTLFRQVEAFF. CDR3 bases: TGTGCCAGCACCCTTTTCCGACAGGTAGAAGCTTTCTTT.